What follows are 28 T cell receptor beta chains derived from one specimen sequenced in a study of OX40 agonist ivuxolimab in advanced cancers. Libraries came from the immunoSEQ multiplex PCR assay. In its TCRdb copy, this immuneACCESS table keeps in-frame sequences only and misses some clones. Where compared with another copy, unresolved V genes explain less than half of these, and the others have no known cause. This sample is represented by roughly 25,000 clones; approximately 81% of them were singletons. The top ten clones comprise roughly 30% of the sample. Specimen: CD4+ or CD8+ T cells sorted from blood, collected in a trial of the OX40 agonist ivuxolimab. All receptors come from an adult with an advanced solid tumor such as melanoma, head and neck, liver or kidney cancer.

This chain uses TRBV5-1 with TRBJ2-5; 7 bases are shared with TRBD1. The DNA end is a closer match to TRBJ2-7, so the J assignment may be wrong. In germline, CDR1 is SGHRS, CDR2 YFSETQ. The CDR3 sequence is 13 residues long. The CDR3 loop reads CASSLDRGYEQYF. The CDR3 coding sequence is TGCGCCAGCAGCTTGGACAGGGGTTACGAGCAGTACTTC.

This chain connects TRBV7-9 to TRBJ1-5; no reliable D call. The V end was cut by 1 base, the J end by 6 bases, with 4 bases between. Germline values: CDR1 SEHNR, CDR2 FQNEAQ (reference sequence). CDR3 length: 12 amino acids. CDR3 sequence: CASSLDSQPQHF. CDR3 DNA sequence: TGTGCCAGCAGCTTAGATAGTCAGCCCCAGCATTTT.

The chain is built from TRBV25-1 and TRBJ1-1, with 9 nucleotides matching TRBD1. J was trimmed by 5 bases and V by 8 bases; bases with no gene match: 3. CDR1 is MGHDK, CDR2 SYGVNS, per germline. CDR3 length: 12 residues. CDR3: CASRTGETEAFF. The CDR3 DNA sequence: TGTGCCAGCCGGACAGGGGAAACTGAAGCTTTCTTT.

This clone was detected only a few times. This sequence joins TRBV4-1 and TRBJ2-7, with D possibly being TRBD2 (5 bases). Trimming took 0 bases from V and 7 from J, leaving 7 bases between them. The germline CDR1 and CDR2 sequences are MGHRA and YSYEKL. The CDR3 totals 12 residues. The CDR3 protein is CASSQDSGEQYF. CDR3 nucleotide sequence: TGCGCCAGCAGCCAAGATTCGGGGGAGCAGTACTTC.

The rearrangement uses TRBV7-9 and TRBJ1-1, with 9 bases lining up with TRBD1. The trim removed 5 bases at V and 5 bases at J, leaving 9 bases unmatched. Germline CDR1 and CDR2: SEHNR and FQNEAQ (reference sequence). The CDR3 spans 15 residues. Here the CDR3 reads CASSKASGQGTEAFF. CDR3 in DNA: TGTGCCAGCAGCAAGGCCTCGGGACAGGGAACTGAAGCTTTCTTT.

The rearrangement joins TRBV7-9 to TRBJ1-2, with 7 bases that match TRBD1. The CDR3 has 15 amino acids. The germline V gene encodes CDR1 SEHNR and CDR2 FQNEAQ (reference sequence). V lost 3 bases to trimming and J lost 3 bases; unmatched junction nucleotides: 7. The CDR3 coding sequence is TGTGCCAGCAGCTTTCCGGGACAGACAGACTATGGCTACACCTTC. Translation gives CASSFPGQTDYGYTF.

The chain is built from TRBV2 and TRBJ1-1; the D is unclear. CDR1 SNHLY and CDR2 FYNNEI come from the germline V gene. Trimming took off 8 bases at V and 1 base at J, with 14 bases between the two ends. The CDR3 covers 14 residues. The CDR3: CASHDPGQNTEAFF. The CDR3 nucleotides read TGTGCCAGCCATGACCCAGGTCAGAACACTGAAGCTTTCTTT.

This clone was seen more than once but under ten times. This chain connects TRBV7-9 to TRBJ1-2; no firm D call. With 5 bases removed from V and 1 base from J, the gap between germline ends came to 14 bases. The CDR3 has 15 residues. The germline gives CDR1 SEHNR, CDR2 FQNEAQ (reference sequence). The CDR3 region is CASSPEPRLNYGYTF. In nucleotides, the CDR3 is TGTGCCAGCAGCCCCGAACCGCGTCTTAACTATGGCTACACCTTC.

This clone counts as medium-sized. CDR3 in amino acids: CAWCTGTGVCEQYF. The CDR3 nucleotides read TGTGCCTGGTGTACCGGGACAGGGGTGTGCGAGCAGTACTTC. The chain uses TRBV30 and TRBJ2-7; 10 bases fit TRBD1. With V trimmed by 5 bases and J by 6 bases, 10 bases remained unmatched. CDR1 is GTSNPN, CDR2 SVGIG, per germline (reference sequence). This CDR3 is built from 14 residues.

CDR3 DNA: TGCGCCAGCAGCTTGCAGGGGTATGTCCCCTACAATGAGCAGTTCTTC. Its translation: CASSLQGYVPYNEQFF. V gene TRBV5-1 combines with J gene TRBJ2-1; D might be TRBD1 (6 bases). CDR1 SGHRS and CDR2 YFSETQ come from the germline V gene. CDR3 size: 16 residues. The V and J ends lost 1 base and 2 bases respectively, with 13 bases between them. Complete variable domain (other parts from reference TRBV5-1 and TRBJ2-1): KAGVTQTPRYLIKTRGQQVTLSCSPISGHRSVSWYQQTPGQGLQFLFEYFSETQRNKGNFPGRFSGRQFSNSRSEMNVSTLELGDSALYLCASSLQGYVPYNEQFFGPGTRLTVL.

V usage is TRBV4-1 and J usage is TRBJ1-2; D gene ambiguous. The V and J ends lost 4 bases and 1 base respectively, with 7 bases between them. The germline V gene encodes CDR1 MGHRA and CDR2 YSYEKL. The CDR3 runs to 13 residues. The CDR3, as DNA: TGCGCCAGCAGCCTGGGCCTTAACTATGGCTACACCTTC. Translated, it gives CASSLGLNYGYTF.

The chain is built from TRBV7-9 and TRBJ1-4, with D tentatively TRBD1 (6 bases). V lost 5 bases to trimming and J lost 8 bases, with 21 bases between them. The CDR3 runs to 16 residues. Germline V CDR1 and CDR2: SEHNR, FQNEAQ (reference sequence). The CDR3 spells CASSLRGGGEREKLFF. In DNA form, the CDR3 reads TGTGCCAGCAGCCTCCGGGGGGGCGGTGAGCGAGAAAAACTGTTTTTT.

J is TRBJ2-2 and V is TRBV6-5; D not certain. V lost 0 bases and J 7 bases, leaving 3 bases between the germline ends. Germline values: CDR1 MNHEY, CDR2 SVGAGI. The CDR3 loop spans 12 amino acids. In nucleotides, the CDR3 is TGTGCCAGCAGTTACTCCGGCGGGGAGCTGTTTTTT. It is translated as CASSYSGGELFF.

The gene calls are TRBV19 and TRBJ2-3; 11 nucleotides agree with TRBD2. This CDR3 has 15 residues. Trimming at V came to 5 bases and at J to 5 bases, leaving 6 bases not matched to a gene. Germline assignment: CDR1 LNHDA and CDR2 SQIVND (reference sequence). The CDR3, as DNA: TGTGCCAGTAGTCCTAGCGGGGGGACGGGAGATACGCAGTATTTT. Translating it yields CASSPSGGTGDTQYF.

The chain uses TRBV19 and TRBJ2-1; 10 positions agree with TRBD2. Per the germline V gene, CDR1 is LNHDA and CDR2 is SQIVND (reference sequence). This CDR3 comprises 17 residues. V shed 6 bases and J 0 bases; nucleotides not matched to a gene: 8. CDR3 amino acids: CASSRTSGESSYNEQFF. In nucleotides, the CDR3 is TGTGCCAGTAGCCGGACTAGCGGAGAGAGCTCCTACAATGAGCAGTTCTTC.

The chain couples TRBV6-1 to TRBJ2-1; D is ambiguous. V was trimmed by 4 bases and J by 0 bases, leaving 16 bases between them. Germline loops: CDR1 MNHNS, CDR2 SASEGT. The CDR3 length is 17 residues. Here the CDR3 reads CASSGLVAQSSYNEQFF. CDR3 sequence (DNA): TGTGCCAGCAGTGGCCTGGTGGCGCAGAGCTCCTACAATGAGCAGTTCTTC.

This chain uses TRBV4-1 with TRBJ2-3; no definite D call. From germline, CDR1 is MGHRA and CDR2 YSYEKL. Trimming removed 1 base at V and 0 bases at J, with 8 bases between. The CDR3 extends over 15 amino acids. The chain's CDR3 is CASSQVDFSTDTQYF. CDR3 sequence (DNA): TGCGCCAGCAGCCAAGTCGATTTCAGCACAGATACGCAGTATTTT.

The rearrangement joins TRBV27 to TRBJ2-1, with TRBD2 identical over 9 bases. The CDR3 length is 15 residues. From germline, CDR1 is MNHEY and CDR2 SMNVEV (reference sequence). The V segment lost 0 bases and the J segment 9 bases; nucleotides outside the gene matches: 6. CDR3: CASSLSGGAGGEQFF. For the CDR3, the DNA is TGTGCCAGCAGTTTATCAGGCGGAGCGGGGGGTGAGCAGTTCTTC.

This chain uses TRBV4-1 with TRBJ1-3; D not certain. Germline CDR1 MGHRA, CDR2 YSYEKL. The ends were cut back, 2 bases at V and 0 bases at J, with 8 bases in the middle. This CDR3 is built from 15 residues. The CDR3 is CASSQTTHSGNTIYF. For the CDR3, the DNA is TGCGCCAGCAGCCAAACTACCCACTCTGGAAACACCATATATTTT.

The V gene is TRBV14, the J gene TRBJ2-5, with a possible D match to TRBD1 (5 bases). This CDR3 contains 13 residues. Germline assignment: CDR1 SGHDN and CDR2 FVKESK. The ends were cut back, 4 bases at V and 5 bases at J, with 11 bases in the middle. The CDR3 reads CASSPQGWETQYF. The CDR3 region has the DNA TGTGCCAGCAGCCCTCAGGGATGGGAGACCCAGTACTTC.

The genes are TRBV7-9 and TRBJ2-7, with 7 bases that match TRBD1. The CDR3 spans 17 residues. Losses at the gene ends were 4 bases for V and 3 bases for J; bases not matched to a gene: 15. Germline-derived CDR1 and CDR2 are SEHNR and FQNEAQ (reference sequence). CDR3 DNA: TGTGCCAGCAGCTCACCGGTTCAAGGGACAGAATACTACGAGCAGTACTTC. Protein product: CASSSPVQGTEYYEQYF.

This CDR3 reads CATSRDQGASTEAFF. The CDR3 DNA sequence: TGTGCCACCAGCAGAGATCAGGGGGCGAGCACTGAAGCTTTCTTT. The rearrangement uses TRBV15 and TRBJ1-1, with 8 bases matching TRBD1. The germline V gene encodes CDR1 LNHNV and CDR2 YYDKDF (reference sequence). The CDR3 extends over 15 amino acids. Trimming cost V 0 bases and J 4 bases; bases outside gene matches: 4.

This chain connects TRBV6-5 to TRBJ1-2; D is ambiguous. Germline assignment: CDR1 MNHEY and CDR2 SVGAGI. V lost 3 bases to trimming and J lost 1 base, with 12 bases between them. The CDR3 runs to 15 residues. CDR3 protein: CASSYGVEVNYGYTF. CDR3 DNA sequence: TGTGCCAGCAGTTATGGGGTCGAGGTTAACTATGGCTACACCTTC.

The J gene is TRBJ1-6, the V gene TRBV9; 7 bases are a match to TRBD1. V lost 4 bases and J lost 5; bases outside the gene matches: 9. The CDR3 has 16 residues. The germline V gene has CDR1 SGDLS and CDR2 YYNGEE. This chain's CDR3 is CASSPGGGPHNSPLHF. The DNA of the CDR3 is TGTGCCAGCAGCCCAGGGGGGGGGCCTCATAATTCACCCCTCCACTTT.

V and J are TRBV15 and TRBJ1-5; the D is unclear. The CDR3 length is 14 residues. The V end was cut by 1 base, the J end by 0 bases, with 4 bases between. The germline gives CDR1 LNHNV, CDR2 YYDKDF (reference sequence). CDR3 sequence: CATSRGGSNQPQHF. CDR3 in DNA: TGTGCCACCAGCAGAGGGGGTAGCAATCAGCCCCAGCATTTT.

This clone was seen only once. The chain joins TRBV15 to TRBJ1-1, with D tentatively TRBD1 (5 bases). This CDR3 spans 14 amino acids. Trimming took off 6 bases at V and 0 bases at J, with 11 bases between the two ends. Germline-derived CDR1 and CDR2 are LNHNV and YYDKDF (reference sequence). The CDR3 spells CATSQTVMNTEAFF. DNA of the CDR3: TGTGCCACCAGTCAGACAGTAATGAACACTGAAGCTTTCTTT. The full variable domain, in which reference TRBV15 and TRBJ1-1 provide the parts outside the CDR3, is DAMVIQNPRYQVTQFGKPVTLSCSQTLNHNVMYWYQQKSSQAPKLLFHYYDKDFNNEADTPDNFQSRRPNTSFCFLDIRSPGLGDTAMYLCATSQTVMNTEAFFGQGTRLTVV.

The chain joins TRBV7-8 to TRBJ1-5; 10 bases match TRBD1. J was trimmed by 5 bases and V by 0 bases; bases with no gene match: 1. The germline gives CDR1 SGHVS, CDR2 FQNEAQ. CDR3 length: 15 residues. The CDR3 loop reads CASSLAGQGDQPQHF. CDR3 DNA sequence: TGTGCCAGCAGCTTAGCCGGACAGGGGGATCAGCCCCAGCATTTT.

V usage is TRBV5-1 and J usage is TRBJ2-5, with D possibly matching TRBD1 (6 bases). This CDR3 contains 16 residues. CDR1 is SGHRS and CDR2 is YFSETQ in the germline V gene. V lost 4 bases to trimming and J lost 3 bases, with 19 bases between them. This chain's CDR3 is CASSTGEGHQKETQYF. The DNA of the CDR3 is TGCGCCAGCAGCACTGGTGAGGGACATCAAAAAGAGACCCAGTACTTC.